The present entry profiles one T cell receptor beta chain with its context. Library preparation (for TCRbeta) was performed with unique molecular identifiers. TCRdb reprocessed the PCR reads with MiXCR, giving one entry per CDR3 protein. Of over 550,000 distinct CDR3 sequences detected, roughly a tenth appear once; the ten largest clones hold 4% to 5%. The CDR3 is 15 residues long. Germline V gene data show CDR1 as LNHDA and CDR2 as SQIVND (reference sequence). V shed 2 bases and J 7 bases; nucleotides not matched to a gene: 6. These data belong to a study of T-cell reconstitution after alpha-beta-depleted transplantation in children.

The receptor's source is a human donor who donated a stem cell graft to a child with acute myeloid leukemia. The chain carries TRBV19 and TRBJ2-1; 9 nucleotides line up with TRBD2. Source: PBMCs from the stem cell graft donor, taken from the stem cell graft. CDR3 sequence reads: CASSIYRLADNEQFF. The CDR3 region has the DNA TGTGCCAGTAGTATATACCGACTAGCGGATAATGAGCAGTTCTTC.